This T cell receptor beta chain was captured in a study of technical replicates of blood from several donors. The length of the CDR3 is 11 residues. Trimming shortened V by 4 bases and J by 2 bases, and 6 bases separated the two germline ends. CDR1 is SQVTM and CDR2 is ANQGSEA in the germline V gene. The method was immunoSEQ multiplex PCR; TCRdb's version includes in-frame clones alone and lacks a portion of them. This repertoire shows approximately 70,000 clones, roughly 90% found once; its top ten account for 0.35% to 0.45%. This clone showed up just once. The sequencing input was T cells isolated from PBMCs. The clonotype was recovered from a human donor in good health. This chain links TRBV29-1 with TRBJ2-7; no definite D call. In nucleotides, the CDR3 is TGCAGCGTTGGGCAGGCCTACGAGCAGTACTTC. This sequence encodes CSVGQAYEQYF.